A single sample is the source of the 28 T cell receptor beta chains below, sequenced in a study of blood T cell repertoires in COVID-19. The repertoire was sequenced with immunoSEQ multiplex PCR; TCRdb's copy has only in-frame clones and lacks some. This table holds 150,000 to 200,000 clones, about 83% found once. The source material was PBMCs or T cells enriched from blood (not recorded which). The source is a woman in her twenties or thirties who had recovered from COVID-19.

The rearrangement uses TRBV18 and TRBJ2-7; 9 bases match TRBD1. There are 16 residues in the CDR3. CDR1 KGHSH and CDR2 LQKENI come from the germline V gene. V lost 6 bases and J lost 2; bases outside the gene matches: 11. The CDR3 region is CASSPPGTGLTYEQYF. The CDR3 DNA reads TGTGCCAGCTCCCCCCCCGGGACAGGGCTTACCTACGAGCAGTACTTC.

The rearrangement links TRBV3-1 (or the pseudogene TRBV3-2) to TRBJ2-3, with 13 bases fitting TRBD2. J lost 3 bases, V lost 4 bases, and 4 bases had no gene match. Germline assignment: CDR1 LGHDT and CDR2 YNNKEL (reference sequence). CDR3 size: 16 residues. CDR3 sequence reads: CASSRTSGSLTDTQYF. The CDR3 nucleotides read TGTGCCAGCAGCCGGACTAGCGGGAGTCTGACAGATACGCAGTATTTT.

The J gene is TRBJ1-4, the V gene TRBV4-1; 7 bases are shared with TRBD1. The CDR3 is 15 amino acids. From germline, CDR1 is MGHRA and CDR2 YSYEKL. The V and J ends lost 7 bases and 4 bases, in that order; junction bases with no gene match: 9. The DNA of the CDR3 is TGCGCCAGCACTCCTTACAGGGGCGGTAATGAAAAACTGTTTTTT. This codes for CASTPYRGGNEKLFF.

This chain joins TRBV6-4 and TRBJ2-1; tentatively, D is TRBD2 (6 bases). The germline V gene has CDR1 MRHNA and CDR2 SNTAGT. This CDR3 spans 15 amino acids. Trimming shortened V by 4 bases and J by 5 bases, and 15 bases separated the two germline ends. CDR3 amino acids: CASSGSLAPNNEQFF. CDR3 in DNA: TGTGCCAGCAGTGGGTCACTAGCCCCAAACAATGAGCAGTTCTTC.

On this clone itself: The sample has other DNA sequences that encode this CDR3 too. The chain is built from TRBV5-1 and TRBJ2-5, with D maybe TRBD1 (6 bases). There are 14 residues in the CDR3. Germline V gene data show CDR1 as SGHRS and CDR2 as YFSETQ. Trimming left V 0 bases short and J 1 base short, with 7 bases between. CDR3 in DNA: TGCGCCAGCAGCTTGGTAGGGGGCCAAGAGACCCAGTACTTC. It translates to CASSLVGGQETQYF.

The genes are TRBV4-1 and TRBJ1-1; 7 bases are shared with TRBD1. This CDR3 has 14 residues. V shed 6 bases and J 5 bases; nucleotides not matched to a gene: 9. Germline values: CDR1 MGHRA, CDR2 YSYEKL. DNA for the CDR3: TGCGCCAGCAGTATCGACAGGGTTGGTACTGAAGCTTTCTTT. Translating it yields CASSIDRVGTEAFF.

This clone came up a few times. The chain uses TRBV4-2 and TRBJ2-1; 9 positions match TRBD2. Germline V lookup: CDR1 LGHNA, CDR2 YNFKEQ. This CDR3 comprises 16 residues. V trimming: 0 bases; J trimming: 5 bases; junction bases outside the gene matches: 5. CDR3: CASSQEWASGNNEQFF. The CDR3, as DNA: TGTGCCAGCAGCCAAGAATGGGCTAGCGGGAACAATGAGCAGTTCTTC.

The chain recombines TRBV29-1 with TRBJ1-2, with a tentative D call TRBD1 (5 bases). V was trimmed by 5 bases and J by 3 bases, leaving 16 bases between them. The germline V gene has CDR1 SQVTM and CDR2 ANQGSEA. This CDR3 is 14 amino acids long. CDR3 coding DNA: TGCAGCGTTCCCGCCCGGGGGTCTGACTATGGCTACACCTTC. Translated: CSVPARGSDYGYTF.

This chain uses TRBV2 with TRBJ2-1; D might be TRBD2 (6 bases). This CDR3 is 12 amino acids long. With 7 bases removed from V and 6 bases from J, the gap between germline ends came to 10 bases. Germline V gives CDR1 SNHLY, CDR2 FYNNEI. CDR3 coding DNA: TGTGCCAGCATGAAGGAGGGCAATGAGCAGTTCTTC. It translates to CASMKEGNEQFF.

V and J are TRBV6-1 and TRBJ2-3; D may be TRBD2 (6 bases). CDR1 is MNHNS and CDR2 is SASEGT in the germline V gene. The V gene lost 1 base and the J gene lost 0 bases, with 17 bases spanning the gap. This CDR3 spans 18 amino acids. CDR3 in DNA: TGTGCCAGCAGTGAAGGGAGTCTAGCGCATACTAGCACAGATACGCAGTATTTT. Translated, it gives CASSEGSLAHTSTDTQYF.

This clone was seen only once. The chain recombines TRBV6-5 with TRBJ2-2; D remains unclear. Trimming took 6 bases from V and 1 from J, leaving 6 bases between them. The V gene's germline CDR1 is MNHEY and CDR2 SVGAGI. The CDR3 runs 13 residues. CDR3 residues: CASSPGNTGELFF. The CDR3, as DNA: TGTGCCAGCAGCCCGGGGAACACCGGGGAGCTGTTTTTT.

The rearrangement uses TRBV28 and TRBJ1-6; TRBD1 aligns across 8 bases. The germline CDR1 and CDR2 sequences are MDHEN and SYDVKM. CDR3 size: 16 residues. J lost 9 bases, V lost 5 bases, and 12 bases had no gene match. The CDR3 sequence: CASSLGGAGGFSPLHF. In nucleotides, the CDR3 is TGTGCCAGCAGTCTAGGGGGGGCAGGGGGCTTTTCACCCCTCCACTTT.

The chain recombines TRBV18 with TRBJ1-6; possibly TRBD1 for D (6 bases). The length of the CDR3 is 16 residues. The V end lost 3 bases, the J end lost 5 bases, and 14 bases lay between the germline ends. Germline CDR1 reads KGHSH; CDR2 reads LQKENI. CDR3 sequence: CASSPQFRGNNSPLHF. CDR3 sequence (DNA): TGTGCCAGCTCACCTCAATTCAGGGGTAATAATTCACCCCTCCACTTT.

The chain joins TRBV4-1 to TRBJ1-4; a possible D gene is TRBD1 (5 bases). This CDR3 comprises 15 residues. Germline-derived CDR1 and CDR2 are MGHRA and YSYEKL. V dropped 6 bases and J dropped 8 bases, with 19 bases sitting between them. The chain's CDR3 is CASSPIRGEWEKLFF. CDR3 DNA: TGCGCCAGCAGTCCCATACGGGGGGAGTGGGAAAAACTGTTTTTT.

The J gene is TRBJ1-1, the V gene TRBV7-9; D not certain. Trimming took 5 bases from V and 0 from J, leaving 13 bases between them. CDR3 size: 15 residues. Germline lookup yields CDR1 SEHNR and CDR2 FQNEAQ (reference sequence). The CDR3 here is CASSVLGPVNTEAFF. CDR3 nucleotides: TGTGCCAGCAGCGTGCTTGGGCCTGTGAACACTGAAGCTTTCTTT. The variable domain in full, with the rest retrieved from reference TRBV7-9 and TRBJ1-1, is DTGVSQNPRHKITKRGQNVTFRCDPISEHNRLYWYRQTLGQGPEFLTYFQNEAQLEKSRLLSDRFSAERPKGSFSTLEIQRTEQGDSAMYLCASSVLGPVNTEAFFGQGTRLTVV.

V is TRBV6-2 or TRBV6-3 and J is TRBJ2-7, with TRBD1 matching 7 bases. The ends lost 6 bases at V and 5 bases at J; junction bases unmatched: 10. Germline loops: CDR1 MNHEY, CDR2 SVGEGT. This CDR3 comprises 14 residues. The CDR3 nucleotides are TGTGCCAGCAGCACTCCGAGACAGGGTGACGAGCAGTACTTC. Translating gives CASSTPRQGDEQYF.

The chain joins TRBV5-5 to TRBJ1-6, with 8 bases fitting TRBD1. Germline CDR1 SGHKS, CDR2 YYEKEE (reference sequence). The length of the CDR3 is 14 residues. V lost 4 bases to trimming and J lost 7 bases; unmatched junction nucleotides: 4. CDR3 DNA sequence: TGTGCCAGCAGCACGCGGGACAGGAATTCACCCCTCCACTTT. Its translation is CASSTRDRNSPLHF.

The chain joins TRBV5-6 to TRBJ1-6; tentatively, D is TRBD1 (6 bases). V gave up 4 bases and J gave up 8 bases, with 13 bases separating them. CDR3 length equals 14 residues. Germline V gives CDR1 SGHDT, CDR2 YYEEEE. For the CDR3, the DNA is TGTGCCAGCAGCCTTACAGGGTACGATTCACCCCTCCACTTT. Its protein is CASSLTGYDSPLHF.

The chain recombines TRBV12-3 or TRBV12-4 with TRBJ1-3; maybe TRBD1 (6 bases). Trimming removed 6 bases from V and 3 bases from J, with 9 bases in between. The CDR3 is made up of 13 amino acids. CDR3 loop: CASRTDSGNTIYF. CDR3 coding DNA: TGTGCCAGCAGGACGGACAGTGGAAACACCATATATTTT.

The chain recombines TRBV10-3 with TRBJ2-3; D ambiguous. With 0 bases removed from V and 1 base from J, the gap between germline ends came to 5 bases. The CDR3 extends over 14 amino acids. Germline CDR1 ENHRY, CDR2 SYGVKD. The CDR3 nucleotides are TGTGCCATCAGTGAGTCCGCGGGCACAGATACGCAGTATTTT. Its translation: CAISESAGTDTQYF.

This chain connects TRBV3-1 (or the pseudogene TRBV3-2) to TRBJ2-7; D not certain. The V end was cut by 0 bases, the J end by 3 bases, with 6 bases between. The CDR3 has 13 residues. The germline gives CDR1 LGHDT, CDR2 YNNKEL (reference sequence). The CDR3: CASSQELRYEQYF. The DNA for the CDR3 is TGTGCCAGCAGCCAAGAACTACGCTACGAGCAGTACTTC.

The chain joins TRBV19 to TRBJ2-1; possibly TRBD2 for D (5 bases). With 3 bases removed from V and 12 bases from J, the gap between germline ends came to 9 bases. CDR3 length: 11 amino acids. Germline V CDR1 and CDR2: LNHDA, SQIVND (reference sequence). The CDR3 loop reads CASSIGVAQFF. CDR3 DNA: TGTGCCAGTAGTATCGGGGTTGCGCAGTTCTTC.

V and J are TRBV18 and TRBJ1-2, with TRBD1 matching 8 bases. CDR1 is KGHSH, CDR2 LQKENI, per germline. The CDR3 contains 15 residues. With 5 bases clipped from V and 0 bases from J, the junction kept 5 bases outside the gene matches. CDR3 region: CASSIRDRTNYGYTF. The CDR3 nucleotides are TGTGCCAGCTCAATCCGGGACAGGACTAACTATGGCTACACCTTC.

The CDR3 sequence: CASSYSADLAEKANTGELFF. As DNA, the CDR3 is TGTGCCAGCAGTTACTCTGCAGATCTAGCGGAGAAAGCGAACACCGGGGAGCTGTTTTTT. V usage is TRBV6-2 or TRBV6-3 and J usage is TRBJ2-2; TRBD2 matches 7 bases. This CDR3 is 20 amino acids long. The J segment lost 0 bases and the V segment lost 0 bases, leaving 13 bases of the junction unmatched. Germline CDR1 MNHEY, CDR2 SVGEGT.

This clone appeared once. The chain combines TRBV10-3 with TRBJ1-2; D not certain. Germline V gene lookup returns CDR1 ENHRY and CDR2 SYGVKD. The CDR3 extends over 16 amino acids. V dropped 4 bases and J dropped 0 bases, with 15 bases sitting between them. The CDR3 DNA sequence: TGTGCCATCAGTGGAGAGGGTGGCAGTTCTAACTATGGCTACACCTTC. This codes for CAISGEGGSSNYGYTF.

This chain links TRBV7-9 with TRBJ2-3; 9 bases are shared with TRBD2. Losses at the gene ends were 3 bases for V and 4 bases for J; bases not matched to a gene: 5. Per germline, CDR1 SEHNR and CDR2 FQNEAQ (reference sequence). The CDR3 loop spans 15 amino acids. CDR3 loop: CASSFSSGISDTQYF. The CDR3 nucleotides are TGTGCCAGCAGCTTTTCTAGCGGGATATCAGATACGCAGTATTTT.

The chain combines TRBV5-1 with TRBJ2-1; TRBD2 matches at 7 bases. Trimming cost V 0 bases and J 6 bases; bases outside gene matches: 3. The CDR3 runs to 14 residues. The germline V gene has CDR1 SGHRS and CDR2 YFSETQ. CDR3 sequence: CASSLAGLVNEQFF. The CDR3 DNA is TGCGCCAGCAGCTTGGCAGGACTAGTCAATGAGCAGTTCTTC.

The chain employs TRBV18 and TRBJ2-7, with D possibly matching TRBD2 (6 bases). The ends were cut back, 3 bases at V and 6 bases at J, with 15 bases in the middle. CDR3 length: 14 amino acids. CDR1 KGHSH and CDR2 LQKENI come from the germline V gene. In DNA, the CDR3 is TGTGCCAGCTCACCCTCGAGGCAGGGAGGCGAGCAGTACTTC. Protein product: CASSPSRQGGEQYF.